This TCR beta chain was profiled in a study of cytomegalovirus exposure and HLA in healthy donors. Study-level background: Previous work identified 120 million or so unique TCR beta sequences from around 200 million T cells. Overall study results and limits: Later work found that TCR association rates differed between HLA loci; DRB1 had the most and HLA-C the fewest. Accurate predictions that matched the HLA-A and HLA-B alleles of most subjects were reportedly made from TCR beta sequences. Reportedly, cytomegalovirus status was diagnosed with high sensitivity and specificity.

PCR amplification relied on 60 Vbeta primers (plus 13 Jbeta primers). The assay was immunoSEQ multiplex PCR, and TCRdb's table has in-frame clones only and misses some. The sample table includes 150,000 to 200,000 clones. Per the germline V gene, CDR1 is SGHAT and CDR2 is FQNNGV. The germline V and J ends were trimmed by 5 bases and 1 base, with 9 bases remaining between them. The CDR3 contains 15 residues. Worth noting for this clone: Antigen unknown.

This chain connects TRBV11-2 to TRBJ2-6; possibly TRBD2 for D (6 bases). The specimen sequenced was PBMCs. The receptor's source is a woman in her sixties in good health and CMV-seronegative. This chain's CDR3 is CASSARGSGANVLTF. CDR3 nucleotide sequence: TGTGCCAGCAGCGCCCGGGGGTCTGGGGCCAACGTCCTGACTTTC.